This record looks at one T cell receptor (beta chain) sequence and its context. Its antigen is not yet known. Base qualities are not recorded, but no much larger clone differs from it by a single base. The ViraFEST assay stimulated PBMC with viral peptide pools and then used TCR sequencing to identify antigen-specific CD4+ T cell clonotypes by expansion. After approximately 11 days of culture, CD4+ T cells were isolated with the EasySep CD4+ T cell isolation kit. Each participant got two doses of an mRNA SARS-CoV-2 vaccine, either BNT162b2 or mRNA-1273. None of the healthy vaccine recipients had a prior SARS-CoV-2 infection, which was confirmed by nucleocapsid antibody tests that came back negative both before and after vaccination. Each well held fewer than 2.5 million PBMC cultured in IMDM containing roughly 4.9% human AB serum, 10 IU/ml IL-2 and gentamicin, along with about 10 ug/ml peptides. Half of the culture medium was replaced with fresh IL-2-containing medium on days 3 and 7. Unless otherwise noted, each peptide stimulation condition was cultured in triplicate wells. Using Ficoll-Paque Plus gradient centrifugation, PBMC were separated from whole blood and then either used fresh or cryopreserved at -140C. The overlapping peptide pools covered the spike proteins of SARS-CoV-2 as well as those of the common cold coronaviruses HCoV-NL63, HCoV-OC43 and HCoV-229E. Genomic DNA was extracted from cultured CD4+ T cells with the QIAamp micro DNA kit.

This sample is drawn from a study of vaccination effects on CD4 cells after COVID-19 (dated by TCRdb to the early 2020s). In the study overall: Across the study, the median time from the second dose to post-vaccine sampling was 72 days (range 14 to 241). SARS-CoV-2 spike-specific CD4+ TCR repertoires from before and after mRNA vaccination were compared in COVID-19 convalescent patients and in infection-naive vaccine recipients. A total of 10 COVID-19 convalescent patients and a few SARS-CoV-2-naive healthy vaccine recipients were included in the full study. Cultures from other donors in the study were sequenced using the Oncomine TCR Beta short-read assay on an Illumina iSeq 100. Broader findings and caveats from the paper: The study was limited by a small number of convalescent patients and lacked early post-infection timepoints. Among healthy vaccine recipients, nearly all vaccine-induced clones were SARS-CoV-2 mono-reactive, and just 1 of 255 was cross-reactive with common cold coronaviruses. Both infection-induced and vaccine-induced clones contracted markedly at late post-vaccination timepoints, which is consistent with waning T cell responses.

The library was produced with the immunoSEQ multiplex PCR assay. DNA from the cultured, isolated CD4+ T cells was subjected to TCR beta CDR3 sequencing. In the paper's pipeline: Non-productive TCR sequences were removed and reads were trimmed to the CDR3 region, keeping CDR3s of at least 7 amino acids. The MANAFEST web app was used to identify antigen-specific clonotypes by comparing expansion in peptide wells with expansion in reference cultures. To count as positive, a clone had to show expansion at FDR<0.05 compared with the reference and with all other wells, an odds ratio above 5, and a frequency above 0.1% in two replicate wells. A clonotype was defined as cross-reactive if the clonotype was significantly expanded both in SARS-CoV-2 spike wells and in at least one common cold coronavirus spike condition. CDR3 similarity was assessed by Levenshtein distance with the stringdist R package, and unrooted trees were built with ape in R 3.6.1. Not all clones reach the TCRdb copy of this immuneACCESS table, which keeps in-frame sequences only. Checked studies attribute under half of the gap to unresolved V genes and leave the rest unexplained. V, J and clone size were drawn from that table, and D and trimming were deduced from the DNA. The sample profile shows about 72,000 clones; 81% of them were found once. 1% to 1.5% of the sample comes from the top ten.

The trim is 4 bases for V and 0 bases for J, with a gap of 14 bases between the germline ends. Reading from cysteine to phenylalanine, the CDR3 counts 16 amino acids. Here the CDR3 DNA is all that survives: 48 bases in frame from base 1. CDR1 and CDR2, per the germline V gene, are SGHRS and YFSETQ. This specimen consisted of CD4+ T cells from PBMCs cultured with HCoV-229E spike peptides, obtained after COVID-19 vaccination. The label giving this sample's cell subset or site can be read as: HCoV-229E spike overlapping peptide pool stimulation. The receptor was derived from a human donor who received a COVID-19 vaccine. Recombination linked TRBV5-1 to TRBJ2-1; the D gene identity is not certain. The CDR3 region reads CASSLRLVSSYNEQFF. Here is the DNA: TGCGCCAGCAGCCTCCGACTGGTGAGCTCCTACAATGAGCAGTTCTTC. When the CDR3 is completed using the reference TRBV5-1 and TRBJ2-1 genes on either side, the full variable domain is KAGVTQTPRYLIKTRGQQVTLSCSPISGHRSVSWYQQTPGQGLQFLFEYFSETQRNKGNFPGRFSGRQFSNSRSEMNVSTLELGDSALYLCASSLRLVSSYNEQFFGPGTRLTVL.